The present entry profiles one TCR beta chain with its context. Its antigen is currently unknown. This specimen belongs to a study of CD8+ T cells in alopecia areata. Study summary: The drug, tofacitinib, lasted 6 to 18 months, followed by 6 months off drug.

The trim removed 6 bases at V and 6 bases at J, leaving 9 bases unmatched. The length of the CDR3 is 15 residues. CDR1 MNHEY and CDR2 SVGAGI come from the germline V gene. RNA, once extracted, was reverse transcribed into cDNA for use as the sequencing template. Assay: immunoSEQ multiplex PCR; the TCRdb copy retains only in-frame clones and omits some. The sample yields about 150,000 clones, about 60% seen once. General study results and limits: Scalp sample sequencing also detects resident alphabeta T cells of normal skin.

The clonotype originates from a human donor with alopecia areata. The chain combines TRBV6-5 with TRBJ2-3; 10 positions match TRBD2. The starting material was CD4+ T cells sorted from blood, obtained at week 0. DNA for the CDR3: TGTGCCAGCAGACATACTAGCGGGGCCTCGGATACGCAGTATTTT. Translation: CASRHTSGASDTQYF.